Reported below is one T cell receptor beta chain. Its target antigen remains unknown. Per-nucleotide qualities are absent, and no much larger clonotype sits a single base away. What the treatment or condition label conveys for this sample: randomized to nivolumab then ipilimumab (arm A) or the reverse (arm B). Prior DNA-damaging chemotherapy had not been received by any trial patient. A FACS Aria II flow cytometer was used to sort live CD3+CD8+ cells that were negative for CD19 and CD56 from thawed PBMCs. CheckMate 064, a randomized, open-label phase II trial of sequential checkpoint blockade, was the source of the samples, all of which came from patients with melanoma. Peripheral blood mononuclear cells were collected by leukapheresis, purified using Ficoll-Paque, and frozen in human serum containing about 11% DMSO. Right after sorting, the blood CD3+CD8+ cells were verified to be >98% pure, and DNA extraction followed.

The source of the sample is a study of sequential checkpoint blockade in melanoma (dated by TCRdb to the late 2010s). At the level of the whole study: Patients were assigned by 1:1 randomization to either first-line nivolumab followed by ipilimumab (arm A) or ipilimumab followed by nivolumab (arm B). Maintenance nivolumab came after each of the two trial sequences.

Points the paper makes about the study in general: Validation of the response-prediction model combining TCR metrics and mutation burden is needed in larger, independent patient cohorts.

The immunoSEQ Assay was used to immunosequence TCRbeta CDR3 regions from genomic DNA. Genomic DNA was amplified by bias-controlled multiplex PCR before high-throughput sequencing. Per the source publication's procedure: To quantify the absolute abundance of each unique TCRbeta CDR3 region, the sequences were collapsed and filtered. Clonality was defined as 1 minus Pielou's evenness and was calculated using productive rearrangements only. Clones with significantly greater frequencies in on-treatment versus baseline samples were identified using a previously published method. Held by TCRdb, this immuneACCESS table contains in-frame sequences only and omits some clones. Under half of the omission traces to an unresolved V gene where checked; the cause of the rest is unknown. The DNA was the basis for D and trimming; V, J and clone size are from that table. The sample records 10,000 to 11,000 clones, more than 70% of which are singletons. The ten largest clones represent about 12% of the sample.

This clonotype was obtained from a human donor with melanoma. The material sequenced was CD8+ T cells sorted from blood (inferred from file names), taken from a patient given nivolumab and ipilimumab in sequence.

The DNA sequence reads TGCGCCAGCAGCCAAGGCAGGGACAATGAGCAGTTCTTC. Protein translation: CASSQGRDNEQFF. Here the chain combines TRBV4-1 and TRBJ2-1; TRBD1 is possibly the D segment (5 matching bases). For CDR1 and CDR2, the germline V gene lists MGHRA and YSYEKL. The CDR3 contains 13 residues, cysteine and phenylalanine counted. The sequence is cut down to CDR3 DNA, 39 bases in frame from base 1. The germline ends are 6 bases apart after V is trimmed by 1 base and J by 5 bases.